This T cell receptor (beta chain) comes out of a study of blood T cell repertoires in COVID-19. Background on the study: T cells, B-cell-depleted T cells, or PBMCs supplied cDNA or gDNA.

Generated by immunoSEQ multiplex PCR, the TCRdb table keeps only in-frame clones and is missing some. The sample carries 150,000 or so clones, over 75% recorded once. Participants' reported clinical history set cohort assignment. The V gene's germline CDR1 is MNHEY and CDR2 SVGAGI. The CDR3 runs to 15 residues. V gave up 6 bases and J gave up 6 bases; unmatched junction bases: 9. The receptor comes from a woman aged 40 to 50 with acute COVID-19. The sequencing sample was made of PBMCs or T cells enriched from blood (not recorded which). The chain is built from TRBV6-5 and TRBJ2-4; 9 nucleotides match TRBD2. CDR3 protein: CASSLGAGGLNIQYF. Here the CDR3 DNA reads TGTGCCAGCAGCCTAGGAGCGGGGGGACTAAACATTCAGTACTTC.